These 18 T cell receptor beta chains share one sample of origin, sequenced in a study of T-cell memory formation after mild COVID-19. One entry per CDR3 protein, called by TCRdb with MiXCR from the 5' RACE reads. The sample carries more than 350,000 distinct CDR3 sequences, around 21% recorded once. Sample: PBMCs or a T cell subset sorted from them (not recorded which). The receptor source for this set is an adult woman who had mild COVID-19 (a few samples of this study predate the infection). Cell type and time point are not known.

V is TRBV27 and J is TRBJ1-2, with D perhaps TRBD1 (6 bases). CDR3 size: 13 residues. CDR1 and CDR2 from the germline V gene are MNHEY and SMNVEV (reference sequence). Trimming took off 1 base at V and 8 bases at J, with 11 bases between the two ends. This CDR3 reads CASSLLPGDGYTF. CDR3 nucleotides: TGTGCCAGCAGTTTATTGCCAGGGGACGGCTACACCTTC.

The gene calls are TRBV24-1 and TRBJ2-2; D not resolved. This CDR3 spans 16 amino acids. Germline V gene data show CDR1 as KGHDR and CDR2 as SFDVKD. With 1 base removed from V and 4 bases from J, the gap between germline ends came to 12 bases. The CDR3 protein is CATSDFVRAATGELFF. CDR3 nucleotide sequence: TGTGCCACCAGTGATTTTGTAAGGGCAGCCACCGGGGAGCTGTTTTTT.

This clonotype was picked up a small number of times. The V call is TRBV2, the J call TRBJ1-2; tentatively, D is TRBD1 (5 bases). The CDR3 totals 12 residues. V lost 9 bases and J lost 7, with 15 bases in between. The germline V gene encodes CDR1 SNHLY and CDR2 FYNNEI. CDR3 residues: CASRRGDGGYTF. The CDR3 region has the DNA TGTGCCAGTCGGAGGGGTGATGGTGGCTACACCTTC.

The V call is TRBV4-3, the J call TRBJ2-1; TRBD1 matches at 8 bases. The CDR3 length is 17 residues. Trimming took 0 bases from V and 4 from J; bases not matched to a gene: 8. In germline, CDR1 is LGHNA, CDR2 YSLEER. The CDR3 nucleotides read TGCGCCAGCAGCCAAGATTTGGACAGGGAAGGATACAATGAGCAGTTCTTC. Its protein product is CASSQDLDREGYNEQFF.

This clonotype appeared a few times. DNA for the CDR3: TGTGCCAGCAGCTTATGGGAGGGCCAGATTAATCAGCCCCAGCATTTT. As protein: CASSLWEGQINQPQHF. The rearrangement joins TRBV7-2 to TRBJ1-5; D is ambiguous. The V end lost 2 bases, the J end lost 4 bases, and 15 bases lay between the germline ends. The germline gives CDR1 SGHTA, CDR2 FQGNSA. The length of the CDR3 is 16 residues.

The chain is built from TRBV6-5 and TRBJ2-7; 8 nucleotides agree with TRBD2. CDR3 length: 15 amino acids. Germline V CDR1 and CDR2: MNHEY, SVGAGI. Trimming at V came to 6 bases and at J to 2 bases, leaving 9 bases not matched to a gene. CDR3 coding DNA: TGTGCCAGCAGCTATATACTAGCGGCGCCCTACGAGCAGTACTTC. It encodes CASSYILAAPYEQYF.

The V gene is TRBV6-5, the J gene TRBJ1-2; 7 bases agree with TRBD1. V shed 0 bases, J shed 6 bases, and the junction held 7 bases outside the gene matches. The germline V gene has CDR1 MNHEY and CDR2 SVGAGI. The CDR3 is 15 amino acids. The CDR3 protein is CASSYSRQGMNGYTF. The CDR3, as DNA: TGTGCCAGCAGTTACTCCCGACAGGGTATGAATGGCTACACCTTC.

This chain uses TRBV20-1 with TRBJ2-7; a possible D gene is TRBD1 (7 bases). The CDR3 contains 18 residues. Germline lookup yields CDR1 DFQATT and CDR2 SNEGSKA (reference sequence). The ends were cut back, 3 bases at V and 2 bases at J, with 26 bases in the middle. DNA of the CDR3: TGCAGTGCTAGTTCGGCGTCAGGGGGACTTTTTATAGCCTACGAGCAGTACTTC. Its translation is CSASSASGGLFIAYEQYF.

The CDR3 DNA reads TGTGCCAGCAGTTTATCGGCAGGGGGGACAGATACGCAGTATTTT. This encodes CASSLSAGGTDTQYF. V gene TRBV27 combines with J gene TRBJ2-3; D may be TRBD1 (7 bases). The V gene's germline CDR1 is MNHEY and CDR2 SMNVEV (reference sequence). This CDR3 has 15 amino acids. Trimming stripped 0 bases from V and 3 bases from J, with 10 bases between.

This clonotype has more than one count but fewer than ten. This chain connects TRBV10-3 to TRBJ2-2, with unresolved D. The V gene's germline CDR1 is ENHRY and CDR2 SYGVKD. V was pared by 4 bases and J by 1 base, with 7 bases between. The CDR3 runs 14 residues. CDR3 protein: CAISVGQNTGELFF. The CDR3 DNA follows: TGTGCCATCAGTGTAGGGCAGAACACCGGGGAGCTGTTTTTT.

V usage is TRBV6-1 and J usage is TRBJ2-2; 8 bases align to TRBD1. Germline V gene sequence: CDR1 MNHNS, CDR2 SASEGT. The CDR3 runs to 15 residues. The V segment lost 6 bases and the J segment 4 bases; nucleotides outside the gene matches: 7. The CDR3 region is CASRRTGLSTGELFF. In DNA, the CDR3 is TGTGCCAGCAGGAGGACAGGGCTCAGCACCGGGGAGCTGTTTTTT.

This chain uses TRBV5-1 with TRBJ2-7; D not resolved. Trimming left V 0 bases short and J 2 bases short, with 9 bases between. Germline assignment: CDR1 SGHRS and CDR2 YFSETQ. This CDR3 has 14 residues. In DNA form, the CDR3 reads TGCGCCAGCAGCTTGGCAGGATCGCCCTACGAGCAGTACTTC. It is translated as CASSLAGSPYEQYF.

J is TRBJ2-3 and V is TRBV3-1, with 7 bases identical to TRBD2. Losses at the gene ends were 1 base for V and 1 base for J; bases not matched to a gene: 8. Per germline, CDR1 LGHDT and CDR2 YNNKEL (reference sequence). This CDR3 contains 17 residues. CDR3 DNA sequence: TGTGCCAGCAGCCAAGGAGCCTCTAGCGGACGCACAGATACGCAGTATTTT. Its protein is CASSQGASSGRTDTQYF.

A few counts support this clonotype. This chain joins TRBV24-1 and TRBJ2-5; 9 bases agree with TRBD1. This CDR3 comprises 15 residues. Trimming took 0 bases from V and 2 from J; bases not matched to a gene: 0. Germline CDR1 reads KGHDR; CDR2 reads SFDVKD. CDR3 DNA: TGTGCCACCAGTGATTTGGGACAGGGGCAAGAGACCCAGTACTTC. It encodes CATSDLGQGQETQYF.

This clonotype has a count of ten or more. The chain links TRBV11-2 to TRBJ2-1; D not certain. The CDR3 has 15 amino acids. Germline lookup yields CDR1 SGHAT and CDR2 FQNNGV. The germline V and J ends were trimmed by 3 bases and 0 bases, with 9 bases remaining between them. The CDR3 nucleotides read TGTGCCAGCAGCTTGGGGTCGCGCTCCTACAATGAGCAGTTCTTC. It yields the protein CASSLGSRSYNEQFF.

The chain links TRBV29-1 to TRBJ2-3; the D is unclear. The CDR3 is 15 amino acids. Germline V gives CDR1 SQVTM, CDR2 ANQGSEA. V lost 3 bases to trimming and J lost 5 bases, with 18 bases between them. The CDR3 loop is CSVDLQYRGGDTQYF. The CDR3 nucleotides read TGCAGCGTTGATCTCCAGTATAGAGGTGGAGATACGCAGTATTTT.

The chain employs TRBV5-5 and TRBJ2-1; D may correspond to TRBD1 or TRBD2 (5 bases each). The CDR3 extends over 15 amino acids. The V end was cut by 2 bases, the J end by 3 bases, with 12 bases between. In germline, CDR1 is SGHKS, CDR2 YYEKEE (reference sequence). The CDR3 nucleotides read TGTGCCAGCAGCTTCGACGGGGCAGTCTACAATGAGCAGTTCTTC. Translation gives CASSFDGAVYNEQFF.

This clonotype was observed a few times. The rearrangement links TRBV5-1 to TRBJ1-6, with D unclear. Germline CDR1 is SGHRS and CDR2 is YFSETQ. The CDR3 has 13 amino acids. V dropped 0 bases and J dropped 12 bases, with 10 bases sitting between them. CDR3 nucleotides: TGCGCCAGCAGCTTGGACCCGGAGAAACCCCTCCACTTT. This gives the protein CASSLDPEKPLHF.